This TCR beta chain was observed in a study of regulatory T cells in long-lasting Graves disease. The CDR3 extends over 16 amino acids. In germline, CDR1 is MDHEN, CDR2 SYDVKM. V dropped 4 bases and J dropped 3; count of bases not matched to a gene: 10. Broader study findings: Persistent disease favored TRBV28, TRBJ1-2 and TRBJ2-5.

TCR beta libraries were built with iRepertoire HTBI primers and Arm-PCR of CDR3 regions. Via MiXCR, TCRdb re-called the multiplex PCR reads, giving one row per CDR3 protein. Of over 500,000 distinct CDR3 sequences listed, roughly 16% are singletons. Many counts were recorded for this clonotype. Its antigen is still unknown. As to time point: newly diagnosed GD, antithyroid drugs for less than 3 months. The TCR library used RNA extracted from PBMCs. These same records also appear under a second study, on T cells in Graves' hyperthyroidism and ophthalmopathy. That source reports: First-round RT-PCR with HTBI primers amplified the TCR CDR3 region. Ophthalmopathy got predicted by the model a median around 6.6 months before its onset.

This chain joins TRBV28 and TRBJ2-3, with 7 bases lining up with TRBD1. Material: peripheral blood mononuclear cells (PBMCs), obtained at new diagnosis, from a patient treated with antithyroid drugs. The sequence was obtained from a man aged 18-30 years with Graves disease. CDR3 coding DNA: TGTGCCAGCAGTTCCCCCGCGACAGGGTTTACAGATACGCAGTATTTT. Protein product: CASSSPATGFTDTQYF.